This TCR beta chain appears in the sequencing data of a study of T-cell reconstitution after alpha-beta-depleted transplantation in children. Per the germline V gene, CDR1 is PRHDT and CDR2 is FYEKMQ (reference sequence). The trim removed 4 bases at V and 8 bases at J, leaving 12 bases unmatched. This CDR3 has 15 amino acids. TCRbeta library construction was performed incorporating unique molecular identifiers. One entry per CDR3 protein results from TCRdb running MiXCR on the PCR reads. Of approximately 15,000 distinct CDR3 sequences listed, about 7.6% are singletons. Study observations and caveats: Fresh T-cell production supplied most of the T-cell counts and diversity seen one year after transplant.

This clonotype was detected ten times or more. The target antigen is unknown. Material: PBMCs, mostly from graft donor cells, obtained 60 days after TCRalphabeta/CD19-depleted stem cell transplant. V gene TRBV13 combines with J gene TRBJ1-2; 8 bases agree with TRBD1. The receptor's source is a boy less than two years old who had a stem cell transplant for Wiskott-Aldrich syndrome, so the T cells may come from the graft donor. In nucleotides, the CDR3 is TGTGCCAGCAGCTCTTTCGGACAGGGATTGGAAGGCTACACCTTC. Residues: CASSSFGQGLEGYTF.